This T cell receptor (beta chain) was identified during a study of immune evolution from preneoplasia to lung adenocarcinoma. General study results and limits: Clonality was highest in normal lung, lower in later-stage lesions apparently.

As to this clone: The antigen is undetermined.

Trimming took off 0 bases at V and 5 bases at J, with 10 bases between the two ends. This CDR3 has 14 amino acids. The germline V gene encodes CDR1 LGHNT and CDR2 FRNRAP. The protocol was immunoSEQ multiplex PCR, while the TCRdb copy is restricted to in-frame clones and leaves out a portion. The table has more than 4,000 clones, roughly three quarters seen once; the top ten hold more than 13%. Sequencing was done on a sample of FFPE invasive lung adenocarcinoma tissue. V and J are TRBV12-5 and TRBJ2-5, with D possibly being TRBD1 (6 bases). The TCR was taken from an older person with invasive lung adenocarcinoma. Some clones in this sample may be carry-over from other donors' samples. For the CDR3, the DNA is TGTGCTAGTGGTTTGGTAATGGGGGCCGAGACCCAGTACTTC. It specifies CASGLVMGAETQYF.